This TCR beta chain stems from a study of blood T cell repertoires in COVID-19. Turning to the study itself: Acute and convalescent COVID-19 samples came from the United States, Italy and Spain.

Original analysis: Reference gene primers were amplified, and this amplification served to estimate nucleated cell counts. Data came from immunoSEQ multiplex PCR; TCRdb stores just in-frame clones and leaves some out. The DNA gave D and trimming, while V, J and clone size come from that table. The sample has fewer than 500,000 clones, 80% to 90% seen once. The germline gives CDR1 MDHEN, CDR2 SYDVKM. The ends lost 5 bases at V and 4 bases at J; junction bases unmatched: 6. This CDR3 has 14 residues. For recovered donors of Cohort 3, there were two negative PCRs, clearance, or symptom resolution. The chain recombines TRBV28 with TRBJ1-2, with 8 bases fitting TRBD1. The clonotype originates from a man younger than 40 who had recovered from COVID-19. The material sequenced was PBMCs or T cells enriched from blood (not recorded which). The CDR3 sequence: CASSPRQGAYGYTF. The CDR3 nucleotides are TGTGCCAGCAGTCCAAGGCAGGGGGCCTATGGCTACACCTTC.